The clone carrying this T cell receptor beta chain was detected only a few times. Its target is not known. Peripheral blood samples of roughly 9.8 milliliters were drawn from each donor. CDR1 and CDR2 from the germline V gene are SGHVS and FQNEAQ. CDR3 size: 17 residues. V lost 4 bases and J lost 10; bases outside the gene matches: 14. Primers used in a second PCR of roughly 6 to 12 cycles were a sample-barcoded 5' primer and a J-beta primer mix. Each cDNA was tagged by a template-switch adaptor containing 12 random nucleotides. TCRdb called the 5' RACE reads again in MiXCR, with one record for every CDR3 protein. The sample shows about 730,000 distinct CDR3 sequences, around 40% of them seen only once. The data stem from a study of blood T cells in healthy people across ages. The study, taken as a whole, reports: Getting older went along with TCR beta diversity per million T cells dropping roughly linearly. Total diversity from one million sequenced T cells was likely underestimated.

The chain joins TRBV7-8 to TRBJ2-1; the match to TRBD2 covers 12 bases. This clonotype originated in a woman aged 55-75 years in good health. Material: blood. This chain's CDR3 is CASSSLLAGGRSVEQFF. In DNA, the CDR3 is TGTGCCAGCAGCTCTCTTCTAGCGGGGGGGAGGTCGGTGGAGCAGTTCTTC.